A selection of T cell receptor beta chains follows, all from one sample in a study of spatial heterogeneity in lung cancer. TCRdb re-analysed the 5' RACE reads in MiXCR, keeping a single row per CDR3 protein. In the table there are around 41,000 distinct CDR3 sequences, approximately 22% of which are singletons. The source was PBMCs, collected at follow-up. All receptors derive from a female donor with early-stage non-small cell lung cancer. The conserved cysteine and the conserved F or W are not part of the CDR3 here.

j_gene: TRBJ2-3; v_gene: TRBV3-1; CDR3aa: ASSQWTSRTDTQY
j_gene: TRBJ2-5; v_gene: TRBV3-1; CDR3aa: ASSRQGVLQETQY
j_gene: TRBJ1-1; v_gene: TRBV12-3/TRBV12-4; CDR3aa: ASRRAGGYTEAF
j_gene: TRBJ2-5; v_gene: TRBV7-3; CDR3aa: ASSSGAGETQY
j_gene: TRBJ2-3; v_gene: TRBV2; CDR3aa: ASREAYTQY
j_gene: TRBJ2-2; v_gene: TRBV5-1; CDR3aa: ASGPIGRGLNTGELF
j_gene: TRBJ1-3; v_gene: TRBV25-1; CDR3aa: ASNPGSGNTIY
j_gene: TRBJ2-3; v_gene: TRBV5-1; CDR3aa: ASSFDNPRTDTQY
j_gene: TRBJ1-4; v_gene: TRBV9; CDR3aa: ASSDGTTNEKLF
j_gene: TRBJ2-3; v_gene: TRBV27; CDR3aa: ASSLSLSGLAGDTQY
j_gene: TRBJ2-1; v_gene: TRBV3-1; CDR3aa: ASSQMVLTEQF
j_gene: TRBJ1-5; v_gene: TRBV28; CDR3aa: ASSSLGLTFQPQH
j_gene: TRBJ1-1; v_gene: TRBV12-3/TRBV12-4; CDR3aa: ASRWDGNTEAF
j_gene: TRBJ2-2; v_gene: TRBV2; CDR3aa: ASTRGRDTGELF
j_gene: TRBJ2-3; v_gene: TRBV5-1; CDR3aa: ASSLLRVADTQY
j_gene: TRBJ2-2; v_gene: TRBV5-4; CDR3aa: ASSFIEGSNTGELF
j_gene: TRBJ2-6; v_gene: TRBV7-3; CDR3aa: ASSPTADSYSGANVLT
j_gene: TRBJ2-3; v_gene: TRBV7-9; CDR3aa: ASSLVGLGDTQY
j_gene: TRBJ2-5; v_gene: TRBV29-1; CDR3aa: SVDTAQETQY
j_gene: TRBJ2-4; v_gene: TRBV2; CDR3aa: ASSDPGLDYIQY
j_gene: TRBJ1-2; v_gene: TRBV7-9; CDR3aa: ASSLAPMGYT
j_gene: TRBJ2-4; v_gene: TRBV7-8; CDR3aa: ASSYWDKNIQY
j_gene: TRBJ2-5; v_gene: TRBV2; CDR3aa: ASTRTGAGETQY
j_gene: TRBJ2-1; v_gene: TRBV6-5; CDR3aa: ASSYAGLPDEQF
j_gene: TRBJ2-2; v_gene: TRBV7-2; CDR3aa: ATTDRANTGELF
j_gene: TRBJ1-2; v_gene: TRBV19; CDR3aa: ASSPQGPGGYGYT
j_gene: TRBJ1-1; v_gene: TRBV6-5; CDR3aa: ASRDRGLTEAF
j_gene: TRBJ2-7; v_gene: TRBV2; CDR3aa: ASLGDSASYEQY
j_gene: TRBJ1-1; v_gene: TRBV20-1; CDR3aa: SARDPGGGRVAEAF
j_gene: TRBJ1-1; v_gene: TRBV5-1; CDR3aa: ASSLRQGKDTEAF
j_gene: TRBJ1-6; v_gene: TRBV29-1; CDR3aa: SVGGSYNSPLH
j_gene: TRBJ1-1; v_gene: TRBV7-9; CDR3aa: ASSLTRRGMNTEAF
j_gene: TRBJ1-2; v_gene: TRBV12-3/TRBV12-4; CDR3aa: ASSKTGAGGYT
j_gene: TRBJ1-4; v_gene: TRBV12-3/TRBV12-4; CDR3aa: ASSFVGGGEKLF
j_gene: TRBJ2-5; v_gene: TRBV7-9; CDR3aa: ASSPLRLAEEETQY
j_gene: TRBJ1-1; v_gene: TRBV18; CDR3aa: ASSPISPEAF